Here is one T cell receptor (beta chain) with its context. V was pared by 6 bases and J by 4 bases, with 16 bases between. CDR1 SNHLY and CDR2 FYNNEI come from the germline V gene. The CDR3 runs to 15 residues. This entry belongs to a study of T cell changes during pregnancy in multiple sclerosis. Data came from immunoSEQ multiplex PCR; TCRdb stores just in-frame clones and leaves some out. The sample records about 73,000 clones, 90% being singletons. The receptor was derived from a female donor in good health, enrolled as a control in a pregnancy study. Material: peripheral blood, obtained after pregnancy. This chain uses TRBV2 with TRBJ1-5, with a tentative D call TRBD1 (6 bases). The CDR3 sequence: CASSVQGKRNQPQHF. The DNA for the CDR3 is TGTGCCAGCAGCGTACAGGGAAAAAGGAATCAGCCCCAGCATTTT.